This TCR beta chain was recovered during a study of cytomegalovirus exposure and HLA in healthy donors. PCR involved 60 Vbeta and 13 Jbeta primers. Clones were sequenced by immunoSEQ multiplex PCR, and TCRdb holds only the in-frame ones, with some missing. This sample yields 100,000 or so clones, of which more than 65% are seen a single time; approximately 3% belongs to the top ten. The CDR3 loop spans 13 amino acids. V was clipped by 5 bases and J by 4 bases, with 11 bases between them. Germline CDR1 MNHNY, CDR2 SVGAGI (reference sequence). General study findings and limits: Most of the TCR beta V segments (in an earlier analysis) were productive either about 87% or about 30% of the time.

To note about this clone: Its specificity is not known.

Sample: PBMCs. The J gene is TRBJ1-2, the V gene TRBV6-6, with D perhaps matching TRBD1 (5 bases). This TCR came from a man aged 25-45 years in good health and CMV-seronegative. The CDR3 sequence: CASSPRQSYGYTF. The CDR3 nucleotides read TGTGCCAGCAGTCCCCGACAGAGCTATGGCTACACCTTC.